The next 25 T cell receptor beta chains were all read from a single sample in a study of cytomegalovirus exposure and HLA in healthy donors. The PCR used 60 Vbeta and 13 Jbeta primers. Clones were sequenced by immunoSEQ multiplex PCR, and TCRdb holds only the in-frame ones, with some missing. Of over 100,000 clones detected, more than 60% appear once; the ten largest clones hold approximately 9.1%. Sequenced sample: PBMCs. The origin of the receptors is a man aged 35 to 55 in good health and CMV-seropositive.

This clone occurred once. The genes are TRBV9 and TRBJ1-1; the match to TRBD1 covers 8 bases. Germline V lookup: CDR1 SGDLS, CDR2 YYNGEE. This CDR3 has 13 amino acids. V lost 4 bases and J lost 3; bases outside the gene matches: 2. CDR3 in amino acids: CASSTTGDTEAFF. Here the CDR3 DNA reads TGTGCCAGCAGCACGACAGGGGACACTGAAGCTTTCTTT.

V and J are TRBV28 and TRBJ1-1; the D gene is possibly TRBD1 (6 bases). The CDR3 is made up of 12 amino acids. Looked up from germline, CDR1 is MDHEN and CDR2 is SYDVKM. The V end was cut by 1 base, the J end by 11 bases, with 11 bases between. Written as DNA, the CDR3 is TGTGCCAGCAGTTTATCAACAGGGACGGCTTTCTTT. As protein: CASSLSTGTAFF.

The chain uses TRBV18 and TRBJ1-5, with D hard to call. Germline assignment: CDR1 KGHSH and CDR2 LQKENI. The ends were cut back, 3 bases at V and 5 bases at J, with 8 bases in the middle. The length of the CDR3 is 13 residues. Written as DNA, the CDR3 is TGTGCCAGCTCACCTGGTGGAGATCAGCCCCAGCATTTT. This translates into CASSPGGDQPQHF. The full variable domain, its missing parts supplied by reference TRBV18 and TRBJ1-5, is NAGVMQNPRHLVRRRGQEARLRCSPMKGHSHVYWYRQLPEEGLKFMVYLQKENIIDESGMPKERFSAEFPKEGPSILRIQQVVRGDSAAYFCASSPGGDQPQHFGDGTRLSIL.

The CDR3 bases are TGTGCCAGCAGTTTGAGGAGCGGGGCTTTGTTTGAGCAGTTCTTC. Residues: CASSLRSGALFEQFF. The J gene is TRBJ2-1, the V gene TRBV28; 7 nucleotides match TRBD2. V trimming: 3 bases; J trimming: 9 bases; junction bases outside the gene matches: 11. The CDR3 has 15 residues. Looked up from germline, CDR1 is MDHEN and CDR2 is SYDVKM.

The chain is built from TRBV2 and TRBJ1-1; D is possibly TRBD1 (5 bases). This CDR3 is 14 amino acids long. The V gene lost 1 base and the J gene lost 14 bases, with 20 bases spanning the gap. From germline, CDR1 is SNHLY and CDR2 FYNNEI. The CDR3 sequence is CASSEDGQVLRLFF. The CDR3 DNA is TGTGCCAGCAGTGAAGATGGACAAGTCCTTAGGCTGTTCTTT.

This chain links TRBV5-1 with TRBJ2-5; 8 bases agree with TRBD1. Per the germline V gene, CDR1 is SGHRS and CDR2 is YFSETQ. The CDR3 is 15 residues long. The junction had 3 bases not matched to a gene; V was cut back by 1 base and J by 1 base. The CDR3 reads CASSLTQGVQETQYF. The CDR3 bases are TGCGCCAGCAGCTTGACACAGGGGGTCCAAGAGACCCAGTACTTC. The whole variable domain, remainder taken from reference TRBV5-1 and TRBJ2-5, is KAGVTQTPRYLIKTRGQQVTLSCSPISGHRSVSWYQQTPGQGLQFLFEYFSETQRNKGNFPGRFSGRQFSNSRSEMNVSTLELGDSALYLCASSLTQGVQETQYFGPGTRLLVL.

This chain connects TRBV7-9 to TRBJ1-1, with 7 bases lining up with TRBD1. The junction had 11 bases not matched to a gene; V was cut back by 6 bases and J by 4 bases. CDR3 length: 15 amino acids. CDR1 SEHNR and CDR2 FQNEAQ come from the germline V gene (reference sequence). This chain's CDR3 is CASRTAGTVPTEAFF. In nucleotides, the CDR3 is TGTGCCAGCAGAACGGCCGGGACAGTCCCCACTGAAGCTTTCTTT.

The gene calls are TRBV7-9 and TRBJ1-2, with D uncertain. Germline values: CDR1 SEHNR, CDR2 FQNEAQ (reference sequence). The CDR3 has 12 amino acids. Trimming left V 1 base short and J 7 bases short, with 7 bases between. The CDR3 sequence: CASSLGESGYTF. The CDR3 coding sequence is TGTGCCAGCAGCTTAGGGGAGTCTGGCTACACCTTC.

The chain has TRBV2 and TRBJ2-6; weak D call: TRBD1 (5 bases). Germline CDR1 SNHLY, CDR2 FYNNEI. This CDR3 region has 14 residues. V gave up 10 bases and J gave up 0 bases, with 10 bases separating them. CDR3 amino acids: CATTVRSGANVLTF. For the CDR3, the DNA is TGTGCCACGACAGTTCGCTCTGGGGCCAACGTCCTGACTTTC.

The chain couples TRBV10-3 to TRBJ1-2; TRBD1 aligns across 10 bases. V dropped 3 bases and J dropped 8; count of bases not matched to a gene: 15. The CDR3 consists of 17 residues. Looked up from germline, CDR1 is ENHRY and CDR2 is SYGVKD. The CDR3 sequence: CAISDLTGRDRGGGYTF. The CDR3 nucleotides are TGTGCCATCAGTGATTTAACCGGCCGGGACAGGGGAGGCGGCTACACCTTC.

The chain employs TRBV4-3 and TRBJ1-1; 9 bases line up with TRBD1. The CDR3 has 13 residues. J gave up 6 bases and V 4 bases, and 3 bases lay outside the gene matches. Per the germline V gene, CDR1 is LGHNA and CDR2 is YSLEER. This CDR3 reads CASSRDRDSEAFF. The DNA of the CDR3 is TGCGCCAGCAGCCGGGACAGGGACTCTGAAGCTTTCTTT.

Only a few counts were recorded for this clone. The chain has TRBV29-1 and TRBJ1-2; weak D call: TRBD1 (5 bases). The ends were cut back, 3 bases at V and 8 bases at J, with 16 bases in the middle. The CDR3 extends over 13 amino acids. Per the germline V gene, CDR1 is SQVTM and CDR2 is ANQGSEA. The CDR3 nucleotides read TGCAGCGTTGAGACGTGGCAGGGAATAGGCTACACCTTC. Encoded protein: CSVETWQGIGYTF.

Only a few counts were recorded for this clone. The rearrangement links TRBV5-4 to TRBJ2-3, with TRBD2 matching 9 bases. V trimming: 1 base; J trimming: 2 bases; junction bases outside the gene matches: 8. Germline-derived CDR1 and CDR2 are SGHNT and YYREEE (reference sequence). This CDR3 spans 17 amino acids. CDR3 in amino acids: CASSLSGRGGPTDTQYF. CDR3 DNA sequence: TGTGCCAGCAGCTTGTCGGGGCGGGGGGGCCCCACAGATACGCAGTATTTT.

This clone was counted a single time. V is TRBV28 and J is TRBJ1-5, with TRBD1 matching over 8 bases. The CDR3 is made up of 15 amino acids. Germline V lookup: CDR1 MDHEN, CDR2 SYDVKM. V shed 4 bases and J 6 bases; nucleotides not matched to a gene: 8. Here the CDR3 reads CASSSRQGYGQPQHF. DNA of the CDR3: TGTGCCAGCAGTTCCCGACAGGGGTATGGTCAGCCCCAGCATTTT.

This clone was observed a handful of times. V usage is TRBV6-5 and J usage is TRBJ1-1; D gene ambiguous. The CDR3 sequence is 14 residues long. Per germline, CDR1 MNHEY and CDR2 SVGAGI. Trimming shortened V by 2 bases and J by 2 bases, and 9 bases separated the two germline ends. The CDR3, as DNA: TGTGCCAGCAGTTACCTGTCGGGAAACACTGAAGCTTTCTTT. Translation: CASSYLSGNTEAFF.

For the CDR3, the DNA is TGTGCCAGCAGCCTCGGGATCGGGGGATCAGGAAACACCATATATTTT. Its protein is CASSLGIGGSGNTIYF. The chain couples TRBV11-2 to TRBJ1-3; possibly TRBD1 for D (5 bases). Germline assignment: CDR1 SGHAT and CDR2 FQNNGV. The CDR3 is 16 residues long. V was clipped by 5 bases and J by 4 bases, with 18 bases between them.

The rearrangement uses TRBV7-9 and TRBJ1-1, with 7 positions matching TRBD1. Germline V lookup: CDR1 SEHNR, CDR2 FQNEAQ (reference sequence). J gave up 0 bases and V 8 bases, and 12 bases lay outside the gene matches. CDR3 length: 16 residues. The CDR3 protein is CASLSGGRAMNTEAFF. The CDR3, as DNA: TGTGCCAGCTTGTCAGGGGGGAGAGCCATGAACACTGAAGCTTTCTTT.

This clone was seen a few times. The J gene is TRBJ2-5, the V gene TRBV10-3; perhaps TRBD2 as D (6 bases). V was trimmed by 7 bases and J by 5 bases, leaving 14 bases between them. Germline V gene data show CDR1 as ENHRY and CDR2 as SYGVKD. The CDR3 has 13 amino acids. The CDR3, as DNA: TGTGCCATCACACGGGAGAGAGGGGAGACCCAGTACTTC. Amino acids: CAITRERGETQYF.

This clone showed up just a few times. This chain links TRBV19 with TRBJ2-7, with D maybe TRBD2 (5 bases). V dropped 7 bases and J dropped 4 bases, with 14 bases sitting between them. The CDR3 has 13 amino acids. Germline V gives CDR1 LNHDA, CDR2 SQIVND (reference sequence). This chain's CDR3 is CASNGENSYEQYF. CDR3 in DNA: TGTGCCAGTAACGGGGAGAATTCTTACGAGCAGTACTTC.

J is TRBJ1-2 and V is TRBV7-9, with TRBD1 matching over 9 bases. The CDR3 consists of 15 residues. CDR1 SEHNR and CDR2 FQNEAQ come from the germline V gene (reference sequence). The V gene end was trimmed by 5 bases and the J gene end by 9 bases; junction bases not matched to a gene: 13. CDR3 sequence: CASSGTGLEATRYTF. The CDR3 bases are TGTGCCAGCAGCGGGACAGGGTTGGAGGCGACCCGCTACACCTTC.

V and J are TRBV5-6 and TRBJ2-5; the D gene is possibly TRBD1 (6 bases). The CDR3 is 13 residues long. With 3 bases removed from V and 6 bases from J, the gap between germline ends came to 12 bases. The germline V gene encodes CDR1 SGHDT and CDR2 YYEEEE. CDR3 amino acids: CASSYGQPKTQYF. CDR3 bases: TGTGCCAGCAGCTACGGACAGCCCAAGACCCAGTACTTC.

This clone appeared once. This chain uses TRBV6-6 with TRBJ2-1; 8 bases agree with TRBD2. Germline lookup yields CDR1 MNHNY and CDR2 SVGAGI (reference sequence). There are 15 residues in the CDR3. V lost 6 bases and J lost 5; bases outside the gene matches: 9. CDR3: CASRGSNGRDNEQFF. The CDR3 nucleotides read TGTGCCAGCAGGGGCTCGAACGGGAGGGACAATGAGCAGTTCTTC.

With respect to this clone: The sample contains more than one DNA sequence encoding this CDR3. The chain is built from TRBV7-9 and TRBJ2-5, with D tentatively TRBD2 (5 bases). Per germline, CDR1 SEHNR and CDR2 FQNEAQ (reference sequence). With 5 bases removed from V and 7 bases from J, the gap between germline ends came to 20 bases. This CDR3 contains 15 residues. CDR3: CASSPRTGILGTQYF. The CDR3 DNA reads TGTGCCAGCAGCCCTAGGACGGGAATCCTAGGGACCCAGTACTTC.

This rearrangement joins TRBV12-5 to TRBJ2-2, with D maybe TRBD2 (6 bases). Trimming removed 2 bases from V and 4 bases from J, with 11 bases in between. CDR3 length: 15 amino acids. CDR1 and CDR2 from the germline V gene are LGHNT and FRNRAP. CDR3 coding DNA: TGTGCTAGTGGTTTGAGGAGGGGCACCACCGGGGAGCTGTTTTTT. Translated, it gives CASGLRRGTTGELFF. The full variable domain, completed using reference TRBV12-5 and TRBJ2-2, is DARVTQTPRHKVTEMGQEVTMRCQPILGHNTVFWYRQTMMQGLELLAYFRNRAPLDDSGMPKDRFSAEMPDATLATLKIQPSEPRDSAVYFCASGLRRGTTGELFFGEGSRLTVL.

CDR3 bases: TGTGCCAGCAGCTCACTAGCGGGCGCCGAGACCCAGTACTTC. This sequence encodes CASSSLAGAETQYF. The J gene is TRBJ2-5, the V gene TRBV5-5, with 9 nucleotides matching TRBD2. CDR3 size: 14 residues. V trimming: 3 bases; J trimming: 5 bases; junction bases outside the gene matches: 5. Germline V gives CDR1 SGHKS, CDR2 YYEKEE (reference sequence).